Following are 6 T cell receptor beta chains from one sample sequenced in a study of cytomegalovirus exposure and HLA in healthy donors. This PCR relied on a set of 60 Vbeta primers and 13 Jbeta primers. Clones were sequenced by immunoSEQ multiplex PCR, and TCRdb holds only the in-frame ones, with some missing. The sample holds about 94,000 clones; about four fifths are singletons and the top ten take about a tenth. Sequencing was performed on PBMCs. All receptors derive from a human donor in good health.

This chain uses TRBV27 with TRBJ2-7; D perhaps matches TRBD2 (6 bases). Looked up from germline, CDR1 is MNHEY and CDR2 is SMNVEV (reference sequence). This CDR3 has 18 amino acids. V lost 0 bases and J 1 base, leaving 19 bases between the germline ends. The CDR3, as DNA: TGTGCCAGCAGTTTATCAACCCAAATAATCCGGGAGTCCTACGAGCAGTACTTC. Protein: CASSLSTQIIRESYEQYF.

The V gene is TRBV28, the J gene TRBJ1-2; 7 bases line up with TRBD1. The CDR3 covers 14 residues. The V gene end was trimmed by 6 bases and the J gene end by 1 base; junction bases not matched to a gene: 5. The germline CDR1 and CDR2 sequences are MDHEN and SYDVKM. The CDR3 loop reads CASSGTESNYGYTF. CDR3 coding DNA: TGTGCCAGCAGCGGGACAGAGAGTAACTATGGCTACACCTTC.

This clone was picked up one time. V and J are TRBV4-2 and TRBJ2-1; 8 bases agree with TRBD2. Germline CDR1 and CDR2: LGHNA and YNFKEQ. V was pared by 1 base and J by 6 bases, with 8 bases of the junction left unmatched. CDR3 length: 16 residues. The CDR3 DNA reads TGTGCCAGCAGCCAAGGATCCTTAGCGGGGACCAATGAGCAGTTCTTC. Residues: CASSQGSLAGTNEQFF.

CDR3 in amino acids: CASSIDRGSGYTF. The CDR3 bases are TGTGCCAGTAGTATTGACAGGGGGTCTGGCTACACCTTC. The chain couples TRBV19 to TRBJ1-2; 9 nucleotides line up with TRBD1. The CDR3 spans 13 residues. CDR1 and CDR2 from the germline V gene are LNHDA and SQIVND (reference sequence). V shed 3 bases, J shed 7 bases, and the junction held 3 bases outside the gene matches. Variable domain in full (rest from reference TRBV19 and TRBJ1-2): DGGITQSPKYLFRKEGQNVTLSCEQNLNHDAMYWYRQDPGQGLRLIYYSQIVNDFQKGDIAEGYSVSREKKESFPLTVTSAQKNPTAFYLCASSIDRGSGYTFGSGTRLTVV.

The CDR3 DNA sequence: TGTGCCAGCAGTTTGTCGGCGGCTAGGAATCACAATGAGCAGTTCTTC. Translation: CASSLSAARNHNEQFF. V gene TRBV28 combines with J gene TRBJ2-1; D unclear. V was pared by 3 bases and J by 5 bases, with 17 bases between. CDR1 is MDHEN and CDR2 is SYDVKM in the germline V gene. There are 16 residues in the CDR3.

This chain connects TRBV11-2 to TRBJ2-1; 13 nucleotides line up with TRBD2. This CDR3 comprises 18 residues. After removal of 4 bases from V and 6 bases from J, the junction contained 12 bases not matched to a gene. Germline values: CDR1 SGHAT, CDR2 FQNNGV. This chain's CDR3 is CASSWGTSGTHNSNEQFF. For the CDR3, the DNA is TGTGCCAGCAGCTGGGGGACTAGCGGGACGCACAACAGCAATGAGCAGTTCTTC.